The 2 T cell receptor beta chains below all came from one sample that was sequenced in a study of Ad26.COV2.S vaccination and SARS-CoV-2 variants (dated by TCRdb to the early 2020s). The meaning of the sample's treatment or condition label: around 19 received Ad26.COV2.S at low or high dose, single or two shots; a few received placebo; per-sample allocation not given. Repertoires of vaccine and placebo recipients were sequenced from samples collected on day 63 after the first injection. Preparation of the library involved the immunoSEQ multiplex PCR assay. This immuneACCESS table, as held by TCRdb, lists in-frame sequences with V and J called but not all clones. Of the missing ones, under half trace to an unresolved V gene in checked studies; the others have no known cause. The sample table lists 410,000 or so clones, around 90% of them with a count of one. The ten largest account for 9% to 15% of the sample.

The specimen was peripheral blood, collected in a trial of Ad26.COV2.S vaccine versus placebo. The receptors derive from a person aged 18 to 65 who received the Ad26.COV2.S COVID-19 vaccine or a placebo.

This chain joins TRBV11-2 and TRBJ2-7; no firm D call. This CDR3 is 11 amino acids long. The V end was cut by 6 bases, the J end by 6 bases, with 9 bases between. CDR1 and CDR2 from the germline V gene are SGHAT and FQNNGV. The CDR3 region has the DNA TGTGCCAGCAGTCGCGGCGGCGAGCAGTACTTC. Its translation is CASSRGGEQYF.

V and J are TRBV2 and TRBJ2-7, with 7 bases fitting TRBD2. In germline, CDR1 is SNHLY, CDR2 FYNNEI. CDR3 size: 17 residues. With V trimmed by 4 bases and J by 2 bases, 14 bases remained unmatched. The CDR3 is CASSVEEYTGLTYEQYF. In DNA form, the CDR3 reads TGTGCCAGCAGTGTAGAGGAATATACGGGACTAACCTACGAGCAGTACTTC.